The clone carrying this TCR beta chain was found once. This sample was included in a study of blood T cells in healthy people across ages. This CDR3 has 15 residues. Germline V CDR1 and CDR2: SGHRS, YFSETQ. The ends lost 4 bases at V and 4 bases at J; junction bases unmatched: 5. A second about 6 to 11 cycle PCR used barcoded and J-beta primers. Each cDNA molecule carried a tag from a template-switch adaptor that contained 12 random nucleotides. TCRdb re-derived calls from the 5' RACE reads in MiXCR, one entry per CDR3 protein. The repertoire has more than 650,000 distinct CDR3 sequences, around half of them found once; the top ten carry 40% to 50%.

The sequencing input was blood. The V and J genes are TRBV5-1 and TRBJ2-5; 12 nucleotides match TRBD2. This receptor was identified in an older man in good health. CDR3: CASSPGLAGLETQYF. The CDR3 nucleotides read TGCGCCAGCAGCCCCGGACTAGCGGGATTAGAGACCCAGTACTTC.